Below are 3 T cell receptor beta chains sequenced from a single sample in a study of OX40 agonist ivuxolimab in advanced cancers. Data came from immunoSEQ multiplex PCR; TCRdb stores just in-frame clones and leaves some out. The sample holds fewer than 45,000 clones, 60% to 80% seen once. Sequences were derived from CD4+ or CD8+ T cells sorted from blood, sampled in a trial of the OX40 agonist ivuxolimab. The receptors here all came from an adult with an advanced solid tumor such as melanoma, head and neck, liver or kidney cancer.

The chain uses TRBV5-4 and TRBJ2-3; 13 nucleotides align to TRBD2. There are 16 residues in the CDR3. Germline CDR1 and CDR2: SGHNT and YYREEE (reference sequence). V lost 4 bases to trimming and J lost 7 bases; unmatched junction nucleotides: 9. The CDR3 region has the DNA TGTGCCAGCAGCCCCTCTACTAGCGGGGGGGCCAATACGCAGTATTTT. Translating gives CASSPSTSGGANTQYF. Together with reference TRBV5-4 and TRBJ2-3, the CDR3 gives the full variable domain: ETGVTQSPTHLIKTRGQQVTLRCSSQSGHNTVSWYQQALGQGPQFIFQYYREEENGRGNFPPRFSGLQFPNYSSELNVNALELDDSALYLCASSPSTSGGANTQYFGPGTRLTVL.

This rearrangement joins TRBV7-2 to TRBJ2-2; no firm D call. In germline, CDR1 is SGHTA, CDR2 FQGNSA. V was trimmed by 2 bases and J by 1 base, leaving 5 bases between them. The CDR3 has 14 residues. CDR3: CASSLSENTGELFF. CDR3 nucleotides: TGTGCCAGCAGCTTATCCGAGAACACCGGGGAGCTGTTTTTT.

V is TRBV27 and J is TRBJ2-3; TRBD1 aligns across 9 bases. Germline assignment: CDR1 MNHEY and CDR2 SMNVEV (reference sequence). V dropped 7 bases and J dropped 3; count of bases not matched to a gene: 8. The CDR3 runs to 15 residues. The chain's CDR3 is CASTGTGRGTDTQYF. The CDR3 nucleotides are TGTGCCAGCACCGGGACAGGGCGAGGAACAGATACGCAGTATTTT.